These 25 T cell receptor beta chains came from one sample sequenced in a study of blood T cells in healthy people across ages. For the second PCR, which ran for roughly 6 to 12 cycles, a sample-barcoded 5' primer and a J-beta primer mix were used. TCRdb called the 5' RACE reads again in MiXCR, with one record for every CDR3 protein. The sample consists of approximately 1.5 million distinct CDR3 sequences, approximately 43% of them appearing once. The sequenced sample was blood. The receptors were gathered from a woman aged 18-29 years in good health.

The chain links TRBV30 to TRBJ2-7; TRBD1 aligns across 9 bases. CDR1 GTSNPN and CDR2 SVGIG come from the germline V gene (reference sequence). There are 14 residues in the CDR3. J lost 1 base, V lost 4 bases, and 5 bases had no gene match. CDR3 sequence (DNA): TGTGCCTGGAAAGGACAGGGGTTATCCTACGAGCAGTACTTC. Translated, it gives CAWKGQGLSYEQYF.

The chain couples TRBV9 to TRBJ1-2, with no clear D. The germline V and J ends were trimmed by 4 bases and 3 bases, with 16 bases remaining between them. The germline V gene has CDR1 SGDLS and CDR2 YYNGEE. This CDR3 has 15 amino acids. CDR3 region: CASSHAAEVDYGYTF. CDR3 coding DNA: TGTGCCAGCAGCCATGCGGCGGAGGTGGACTATGGCTACACCTTC.

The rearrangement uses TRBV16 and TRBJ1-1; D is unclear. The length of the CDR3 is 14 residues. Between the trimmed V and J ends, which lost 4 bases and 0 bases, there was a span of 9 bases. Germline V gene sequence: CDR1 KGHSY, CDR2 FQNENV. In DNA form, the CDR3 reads TGTGCCAGCAGCCGGGCGAAGGTGAACACTGAAGCTTTCTTT. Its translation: CASSRAKVNTEAFF. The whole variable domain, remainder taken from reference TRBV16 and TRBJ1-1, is GEEVAQTPKHLVRGEGQKAKLYCAPIKGHSYVFWYQQVLKNEFKFLISFQNENVFDETGMPKERFSAKCLPNSPCSLEIQATKLEDSAVYFCASSRAKVNTEAFFGQGTRLTVV.

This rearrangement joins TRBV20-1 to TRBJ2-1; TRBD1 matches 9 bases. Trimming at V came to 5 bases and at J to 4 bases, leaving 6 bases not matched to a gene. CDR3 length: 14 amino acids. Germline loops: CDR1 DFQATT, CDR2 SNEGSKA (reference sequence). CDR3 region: CSADRQGVYNEQFF. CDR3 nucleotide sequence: TGCAGTGCTGATCGACAGGGGGTGTACAATGAGCAGTTCTTC.

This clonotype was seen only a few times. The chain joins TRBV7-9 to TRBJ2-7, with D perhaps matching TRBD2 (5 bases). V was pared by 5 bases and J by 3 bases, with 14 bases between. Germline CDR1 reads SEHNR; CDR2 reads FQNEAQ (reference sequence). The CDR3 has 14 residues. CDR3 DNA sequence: TGTGCCAGCAGCAGAAGCGGTACCAACTACGAGCAGTACTTC. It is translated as CASSRSGTNYEQYF.

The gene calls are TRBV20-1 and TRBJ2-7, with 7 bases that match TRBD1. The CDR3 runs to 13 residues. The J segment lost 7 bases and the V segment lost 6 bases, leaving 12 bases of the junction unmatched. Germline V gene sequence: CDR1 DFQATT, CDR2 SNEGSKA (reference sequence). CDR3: CSASSGTDNEQYF. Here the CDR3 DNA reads TGCAGTGCGTCCTCCGGGACAGACAATGAGCAGTACTTC.

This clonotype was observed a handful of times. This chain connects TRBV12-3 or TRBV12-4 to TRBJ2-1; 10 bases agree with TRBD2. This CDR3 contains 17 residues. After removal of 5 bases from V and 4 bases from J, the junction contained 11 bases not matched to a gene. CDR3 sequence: CASSLSGGMGKYNEQFF. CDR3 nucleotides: TGTGCCAGCAGTCTTAGCGGGGGGATGGGAAAATACAATGAGCAGTTCTTC.

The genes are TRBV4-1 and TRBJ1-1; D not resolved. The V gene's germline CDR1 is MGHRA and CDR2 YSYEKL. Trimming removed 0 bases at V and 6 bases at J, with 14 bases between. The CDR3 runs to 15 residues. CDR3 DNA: TGCGCCAGCAGCCAAGAAATAGGGATGAGTCCTGAAGCTTTCTTT. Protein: CASSQEIGMSPEAFF.

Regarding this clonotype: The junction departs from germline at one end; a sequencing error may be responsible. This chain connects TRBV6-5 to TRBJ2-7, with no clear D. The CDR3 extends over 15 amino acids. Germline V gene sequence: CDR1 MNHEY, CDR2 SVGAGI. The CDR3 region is CSSSFRSSSSYEQYF. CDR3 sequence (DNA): TGTTCCAGCAGTTTCAGGAGCTCGAGCTCCTACGAGCAGTACTTC.

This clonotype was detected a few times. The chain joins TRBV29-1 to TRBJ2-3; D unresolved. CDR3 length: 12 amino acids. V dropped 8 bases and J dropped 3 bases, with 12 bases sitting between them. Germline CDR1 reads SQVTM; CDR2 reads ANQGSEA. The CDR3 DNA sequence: TGCAGCCCTCTTTTCGGTACAGATACGCAGTATTTT. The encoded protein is CSPLFGTDTQYF.

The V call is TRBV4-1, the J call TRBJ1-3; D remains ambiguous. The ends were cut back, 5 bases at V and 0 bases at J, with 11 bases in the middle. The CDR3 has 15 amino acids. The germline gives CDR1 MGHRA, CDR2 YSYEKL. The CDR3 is CASSSLFPSGNTIYF. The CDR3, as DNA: TGCGCCAGCAGCTCTCTATTTCCCTCTGGAAACACCATATATTTT.

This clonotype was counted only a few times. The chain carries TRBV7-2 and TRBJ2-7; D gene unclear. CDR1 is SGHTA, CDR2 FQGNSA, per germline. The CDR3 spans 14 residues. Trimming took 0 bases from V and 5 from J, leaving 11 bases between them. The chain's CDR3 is CASSLAMQLNEQYF. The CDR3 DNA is TGTGCCAGCAGCTTAGCGATGCAGCTCAACGAGCAGTACTTC.

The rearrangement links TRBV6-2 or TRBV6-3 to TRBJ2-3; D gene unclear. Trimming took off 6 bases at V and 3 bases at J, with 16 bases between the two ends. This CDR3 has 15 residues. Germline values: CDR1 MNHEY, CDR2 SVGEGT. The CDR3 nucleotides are TGTGCCAGCAGAGGACGACACCCCCTGACAGATACGCAGTATTTT. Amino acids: CASRGRHPLTDTQYF.

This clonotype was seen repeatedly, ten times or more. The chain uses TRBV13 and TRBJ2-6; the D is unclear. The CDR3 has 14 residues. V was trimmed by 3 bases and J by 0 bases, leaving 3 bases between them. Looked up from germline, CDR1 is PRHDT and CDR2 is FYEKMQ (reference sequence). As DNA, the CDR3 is TGTGCCAGCAGCTTCCACTCTGGGGCCAACGTCCTGACTTTC. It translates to CASSFHSGANVLTF.

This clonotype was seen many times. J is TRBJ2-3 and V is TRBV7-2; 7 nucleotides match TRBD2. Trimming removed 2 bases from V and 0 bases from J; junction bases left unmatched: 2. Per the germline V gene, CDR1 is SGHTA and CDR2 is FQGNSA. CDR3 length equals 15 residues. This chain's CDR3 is CASSLLSGSTDTQYF. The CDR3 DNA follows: TGTGCCAGCAGCTTACTTAGCGGGAGCACAGATACGCAGTATTTT.

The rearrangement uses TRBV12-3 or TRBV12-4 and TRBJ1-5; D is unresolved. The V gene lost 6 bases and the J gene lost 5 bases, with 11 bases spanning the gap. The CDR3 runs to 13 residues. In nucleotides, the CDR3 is TGTGCCAGCAGCACAGTAGGTTATCAGCCCCAGCATTTT. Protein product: CASSTVGYQPQHF.

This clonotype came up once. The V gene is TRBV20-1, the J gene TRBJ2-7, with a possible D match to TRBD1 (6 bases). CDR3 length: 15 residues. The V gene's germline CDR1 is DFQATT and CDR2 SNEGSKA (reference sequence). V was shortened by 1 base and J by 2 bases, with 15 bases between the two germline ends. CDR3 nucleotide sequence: TGCAGTGCTAGAGCCGGGACAAGGGGGACCTACGAGCAGTACTTC. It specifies CSARAGTRGTYEQYF.

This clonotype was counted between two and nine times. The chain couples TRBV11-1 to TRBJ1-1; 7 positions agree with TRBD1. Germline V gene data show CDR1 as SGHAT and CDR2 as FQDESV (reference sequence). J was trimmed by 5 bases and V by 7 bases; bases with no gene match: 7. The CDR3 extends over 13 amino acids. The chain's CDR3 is CASTDREGTEAFF. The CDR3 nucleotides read TGTGCCAGCACCGACAGGGAGGGAACTGAAGCTTTCTTT.

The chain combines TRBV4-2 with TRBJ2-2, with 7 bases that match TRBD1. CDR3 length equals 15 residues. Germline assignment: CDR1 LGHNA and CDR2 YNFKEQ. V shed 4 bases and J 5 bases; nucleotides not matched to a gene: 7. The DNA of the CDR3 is TGTGCCAGCAGCCTAGGGGGCCTTAAGACCGGGGAGCTGTTTTTT. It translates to CASSLGGLKTGELFF.

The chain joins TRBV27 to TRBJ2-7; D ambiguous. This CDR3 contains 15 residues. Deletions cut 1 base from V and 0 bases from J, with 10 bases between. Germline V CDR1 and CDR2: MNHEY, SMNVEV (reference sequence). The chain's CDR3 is CASSLYYSSSYEQYF. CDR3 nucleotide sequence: TGTGCCAGCAGTTTATATTACTCTAGCTCCTACGAGCAGTACTTC.

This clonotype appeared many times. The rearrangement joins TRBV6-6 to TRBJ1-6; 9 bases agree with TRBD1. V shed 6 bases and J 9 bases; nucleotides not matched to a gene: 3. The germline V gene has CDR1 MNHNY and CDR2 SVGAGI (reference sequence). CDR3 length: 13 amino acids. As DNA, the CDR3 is TGTGCCAGCAGGGACAGGGGTAGTTCACCCCTCCACTTT. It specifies CASRDRGSSPLHF.

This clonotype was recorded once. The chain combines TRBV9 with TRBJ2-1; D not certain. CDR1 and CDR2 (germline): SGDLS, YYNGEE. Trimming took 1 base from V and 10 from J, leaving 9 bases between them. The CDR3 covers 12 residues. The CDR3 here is CASSVQDREQFF. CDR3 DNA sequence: TGTGCCAGCAGCGTACAGGACCGCGAGCAGTTCTTC.

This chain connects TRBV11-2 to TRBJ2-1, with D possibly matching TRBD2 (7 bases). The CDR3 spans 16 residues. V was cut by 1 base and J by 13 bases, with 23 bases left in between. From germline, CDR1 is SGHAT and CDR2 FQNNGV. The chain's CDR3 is CASSLGARGGIKKQFF. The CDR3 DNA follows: TGTGCCAGCAGCTTAGGTGCGAGGGGGGGGATTAAAAAACAGTTCTTC.

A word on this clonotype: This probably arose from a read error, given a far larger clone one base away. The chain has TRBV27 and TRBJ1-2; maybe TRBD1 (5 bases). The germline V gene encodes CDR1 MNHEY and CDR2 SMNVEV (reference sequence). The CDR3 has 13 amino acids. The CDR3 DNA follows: TGTGCCGGCAGCCTGGGGGTAAACTATGGCTACACCTTC. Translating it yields CAGSLGVNYGYTF.

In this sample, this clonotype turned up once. This CDR3 is CAVGTGLDWYTF. The DNA for the CDR3 is TGTGCCGTCGGGACAGGATTGGATTGGTACACCTTC. This chain joins TRBV30 and TRBJ1-2, with 8 bases that match TRBD1. V shed 8 bases and J 11 bases; nucleotides not matched to a gene: 13. Germline CDR1 is GTSNPN and CDR2 is SVGIG (reference sequence). The CDR3 totals 12 residues.